The source of this T cell receptor beta chain is a study of T-cell reconstitution after alpha-beta-depleted transplantation in children. General observations from the study: Several hundred expanded graft clones reportedly supplied alpha-beta T cells about two months after transplant. At one year after transplant, newly produced T cells mostly accounted for T-cell counts and diversity. Where some patients showed high TCRbeta diversity at day 60, it came from recipient T cells and thymic progenitors that had survived.

With 3 bases removed from V and 1 base from J, the gap between germline ends came to 13 bases. This CDR3 is 16 amino acids long. TCRbeta library preparation incorporated unique molecular identifiers. Each CDR3 protein gets one entry after TCRdb re-called the PCR reads with MiXCR. The sample carries 450,000 to 700,000 distinct CDR3 sequences, 20% to 30% recorded once. This clonotype was picked up a small number of times. Its antigen remains unidentified. The genes are TRBV12-3 or TRBV12-4 and TRBJ1-5; D unresolved. The sequence came from a boy under two years old with Wiskott-Aldrich syndrome, due to receive a stem cell transplant. The source was PBMCs, collected before TCRalphabeta/CD19-depleted stem cell transplant. The CDR3 DNA is TGTGCCAGCAGTTTTGGCTTACGGGTAAGCAATCAGCCCCAGCATTTT. It is translated as CASSFGLRVSNQPQHF.